These 7 T cell receptor beta chains were sequenced from one sample in a study of graft-versus-host responses after intestinal transplantation (dated by TCRdb to the early 2020s). Libraries came from the immunoSEQ multiplex PCR assay. Held by TCRdb, this immuneACCESS table contains in-frame sequences only and omits some clones. Under half of the omission traces to an unresolved V gene where checked; the cause of the rest is unknown. Counted in this sample were roughly 11,000 clones; just over 90% of them appeared once. Jointly, the top ten make up about 3.4% of the sample. The sample's time point, from its label and the paper: postoperative day 105 after intestinal transplantation (dayNNNN = postoperative day). This specimen was PBMCs, taken 105 days after intestinal transplantation. The receptor set was obtained from a human patient who received an intestinal transplant, so some T cells may come from the graft donor.

The chain combines TRBV5-3 with TRBJ1-2; D may be TRBD1 (5 bases). TRBV5-3 falls under the ORF class, with uncertain function. V lost 2 bases and J lost 4, with 15 bases in between. The CDR3 covers 15 residues. The CDR3 DNA sequence: TGTGCCAGAAGCTTCTCCGACAGACTATTCTATGGCTACACCTTC. Encoded protein: CARSFSDRLFYGYTF.

This clone was detected a few times. V is TRBV23-1 and J is TRBJ2-4, with unresolved D. TRBV23-1 is filed as an ORF, its function uncertain. CDR3 length: 9 residues. V was cut by 6 bases and J by 8 bases, with 2 bases left in between. CDR3 in amino acids: CASRDIQYF. Written as DNA, the CDR3 is TGCGCCAGCAGGGACATTCAGTACTTC.

The rearrangement uses TRBV28 and TRBJ2-5; tentative D call: TRBD1 (5 bases). Germline assignment: CDR1 MDHEN and CDR2 SYDVKM. The CDR3 runs to 13 residues. The germline V and J ends were trimmed by 6 bases and 3 bases, with 11 bases remaining between them. DNA of the CDR3: TGTGCCAGCAGCCTAAGGGGAAAAGAGACCCAGTACTTC. It encodes CASSLRGKETQYF.

The chain links TRBV14 to TRBJ2-7; possibly TRBD1 for D (6 bases). Trimming cost V 1 base and J 0 bases, with 10 bases left between them. CDR1 and CDR2 from the germline V gene are SGHDN and FVKESK. The CDR3 length is 15 residues. CDR3 in amino acids: CASSQVGGSSYEQYF. The CDR3 coding sequence is TGTGCCAGCAGCCAAGTTGGGGGCTCCTCCTACGAGCAGTACTTC.

This chain connects TRBV18 to TRBJ2-7; D is ambiguous. With 10 bases removed from V and 0 bases from J, the gap between germline ends came to 10 bases. The length of the CDR3 is 12 residues. CDR1 is KGHSH and CDR2 is LQKENI in the germline V gene. The CDR3, as DNA: TGTGCCACGTCGGGCTCCTCCTACGAGCAGTACTTC. This encodes CATSGSSYEQYF.

This sequence joins TRBV9 and TRBJ1-6, with 7 bases that match TRBD1. The CDR3 has 15 residues. Germline V lookup: CDR1 SGDLS, CDR2 YYNGEE. The J segment lost 6 bases and the V segment lost 0 bases, leaving 3 bases of the junction unmatched. CDR3 residues: CASSVVGTANSPLHF. Here the CDR3 DNA reads TGTGCCAGCAGCGTAGTCGGGACAGCTAATTCACCCCTCCACTTT.

The chain uses TRBV12-5 and TRBJ2-1, with 7 bases aligning to TRBD2. Germline CDR1 reads LGHNT; CDR2 reads FRNRAP. The CDR3 has 18 residues. V lost 3 bases and J lost 7; bases outside the gene matches: 18. The CDR3 DNA reads TGTGCTAGTGGTTTCTACCACCTGACTAGCATCGGGCAAAATGAGCAGTTCTTC. Protein: CASGFYHLTSIGQNEQFF.